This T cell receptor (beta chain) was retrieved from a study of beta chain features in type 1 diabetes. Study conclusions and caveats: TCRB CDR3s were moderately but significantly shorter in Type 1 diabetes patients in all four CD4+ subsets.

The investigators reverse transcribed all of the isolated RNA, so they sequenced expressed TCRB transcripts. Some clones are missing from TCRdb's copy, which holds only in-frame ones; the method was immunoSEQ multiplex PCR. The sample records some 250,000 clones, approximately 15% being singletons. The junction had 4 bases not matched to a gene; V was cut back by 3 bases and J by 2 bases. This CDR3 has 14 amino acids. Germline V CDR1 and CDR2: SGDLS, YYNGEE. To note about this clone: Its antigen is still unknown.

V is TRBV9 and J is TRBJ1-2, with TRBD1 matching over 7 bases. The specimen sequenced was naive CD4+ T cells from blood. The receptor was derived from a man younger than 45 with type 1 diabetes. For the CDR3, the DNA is TGTGCCAGCAGCGAAATACAGGGGAACTATGGCTACACCTTC. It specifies CASSEIQGNYGYTF. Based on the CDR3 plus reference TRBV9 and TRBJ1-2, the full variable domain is DSGVTQTPKHLITATGQRVTLRCSPRSGDLSVYWYQQSLDQGLQFLIQYYNGEERAKGNILERFSAQQFPDLHSELNLSSLELGDSALYFCASSEIQGNYGYTFGSGTRLTVV.